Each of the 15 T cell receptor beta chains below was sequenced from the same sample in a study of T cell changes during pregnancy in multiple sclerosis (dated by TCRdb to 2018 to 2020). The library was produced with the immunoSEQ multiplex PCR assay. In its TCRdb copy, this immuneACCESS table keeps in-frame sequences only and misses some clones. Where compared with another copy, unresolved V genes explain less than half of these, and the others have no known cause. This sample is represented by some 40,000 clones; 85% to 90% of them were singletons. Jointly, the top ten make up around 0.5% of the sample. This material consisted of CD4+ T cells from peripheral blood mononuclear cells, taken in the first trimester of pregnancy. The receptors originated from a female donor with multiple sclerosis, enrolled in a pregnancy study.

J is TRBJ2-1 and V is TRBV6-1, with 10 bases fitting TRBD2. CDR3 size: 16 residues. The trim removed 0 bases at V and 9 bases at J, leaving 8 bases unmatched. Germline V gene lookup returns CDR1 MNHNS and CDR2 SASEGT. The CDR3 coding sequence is TGTGCCAGCAGTGAAGCGCTAGCGGGAGTTGTCGGTGAGCAGTTCTTC. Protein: CASSEALAGVVGEQFF.

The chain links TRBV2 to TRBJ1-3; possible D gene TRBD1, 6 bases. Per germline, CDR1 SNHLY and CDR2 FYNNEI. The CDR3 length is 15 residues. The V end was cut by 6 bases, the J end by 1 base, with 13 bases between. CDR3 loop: CASSPLRGSGNTIYF. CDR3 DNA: TGTGCCAGCAGCCCTCTTAGGGGGTCTGGAAACACCATATATTTT.

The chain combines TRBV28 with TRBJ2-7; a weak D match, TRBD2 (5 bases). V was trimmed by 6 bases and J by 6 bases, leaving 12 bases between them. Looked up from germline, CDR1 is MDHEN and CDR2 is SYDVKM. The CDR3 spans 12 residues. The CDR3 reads CASRRHGGEQYF. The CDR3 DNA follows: TGTGCCAGCAGGAGACACGGAGGCGAGCAGTACTTC.

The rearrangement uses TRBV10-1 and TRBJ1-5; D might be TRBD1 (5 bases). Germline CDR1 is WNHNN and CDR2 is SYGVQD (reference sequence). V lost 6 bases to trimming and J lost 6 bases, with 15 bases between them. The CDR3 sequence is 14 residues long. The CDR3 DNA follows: TGCGCCAGCAGCCCTGGAGGGGAAGGTCAGCCCCAGCATTTT. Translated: CASSPGGEGQPQHF.

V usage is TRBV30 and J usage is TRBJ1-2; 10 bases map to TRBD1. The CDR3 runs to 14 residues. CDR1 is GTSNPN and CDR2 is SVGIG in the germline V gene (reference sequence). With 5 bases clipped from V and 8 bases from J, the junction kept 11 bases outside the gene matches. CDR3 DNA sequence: TGTGCCTGGGACCGGGACAGGGGCCCCCGGGGCTACACCTTC. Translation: CAWDRDRGPRGYTF.

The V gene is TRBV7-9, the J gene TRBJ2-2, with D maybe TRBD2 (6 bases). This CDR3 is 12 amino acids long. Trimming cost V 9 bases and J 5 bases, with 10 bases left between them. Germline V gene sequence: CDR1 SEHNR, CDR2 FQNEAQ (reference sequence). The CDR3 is CARDGGTGELFF. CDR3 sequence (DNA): TGTGCCAGGGACGGGGGAACCGGGGAGCTGTTTTTT.

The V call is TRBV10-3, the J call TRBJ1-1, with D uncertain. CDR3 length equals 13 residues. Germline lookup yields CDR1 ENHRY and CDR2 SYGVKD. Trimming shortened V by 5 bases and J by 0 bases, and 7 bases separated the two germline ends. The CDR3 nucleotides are TGTGCCATCAGTCGAGACATGAACACTGAAGCTTTCTTT. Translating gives CAISRDMNTEAFF.

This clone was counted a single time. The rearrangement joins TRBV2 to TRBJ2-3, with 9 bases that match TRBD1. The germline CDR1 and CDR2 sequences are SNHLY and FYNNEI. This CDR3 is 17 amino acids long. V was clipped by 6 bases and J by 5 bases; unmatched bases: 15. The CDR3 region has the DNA TGTGCCAGCAGGCCGGACAGGGGATGGGGGGCACTAGATACGCAGTATTTT. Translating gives CASRPDRGWGALDTQYF.

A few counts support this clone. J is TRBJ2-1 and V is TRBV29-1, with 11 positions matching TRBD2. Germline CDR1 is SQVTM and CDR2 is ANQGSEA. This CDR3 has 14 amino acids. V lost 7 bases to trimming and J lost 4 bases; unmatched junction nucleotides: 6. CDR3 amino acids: CSGKTSGNYNEQFF. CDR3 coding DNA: TGCAGCGGGAAGACTAGCGGGAATTACAATGAGCAGTTCTTC.

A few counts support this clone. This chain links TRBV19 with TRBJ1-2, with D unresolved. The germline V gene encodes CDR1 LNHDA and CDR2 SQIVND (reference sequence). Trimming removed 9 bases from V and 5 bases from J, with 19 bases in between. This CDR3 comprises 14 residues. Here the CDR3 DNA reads TGTGCCAGCCACCAAGGGCGAGTAGCGTATGGCTACACCTTC. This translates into CASHQGRVAYGYTF.

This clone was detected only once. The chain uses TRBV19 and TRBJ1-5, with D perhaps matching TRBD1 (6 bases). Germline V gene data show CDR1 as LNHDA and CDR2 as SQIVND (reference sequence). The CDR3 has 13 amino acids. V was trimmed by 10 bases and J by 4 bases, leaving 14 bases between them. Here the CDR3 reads CATQGTANQPQHF. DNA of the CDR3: TGTGCCACCCAGGGGACGGCTAATCAGCCCCAGCATTTT.

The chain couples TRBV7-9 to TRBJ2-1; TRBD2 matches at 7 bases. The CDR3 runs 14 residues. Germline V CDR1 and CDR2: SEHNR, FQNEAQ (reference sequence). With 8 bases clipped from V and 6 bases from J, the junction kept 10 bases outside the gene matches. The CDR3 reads CASGPGEGVNEQFF. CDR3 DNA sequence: TGTGCCAGCGGTCCGGGGGAGGGAGTCAATGAGCAGTTCTTC.

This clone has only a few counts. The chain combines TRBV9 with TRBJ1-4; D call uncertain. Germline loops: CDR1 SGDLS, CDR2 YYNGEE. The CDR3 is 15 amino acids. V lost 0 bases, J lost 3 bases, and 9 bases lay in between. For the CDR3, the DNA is TGTGCCAGCAGCGTAGGCACCACGGCTAATGAAAAACTGTTTTTT. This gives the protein CASSVGTTANEKLFF.

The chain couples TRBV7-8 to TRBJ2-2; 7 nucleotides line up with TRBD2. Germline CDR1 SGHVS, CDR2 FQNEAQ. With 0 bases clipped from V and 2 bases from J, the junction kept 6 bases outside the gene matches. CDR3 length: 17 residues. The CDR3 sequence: CASSLAHSGTNTGELFF. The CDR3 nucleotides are TGTGCCAGCAGCTTAGCGCACAGCGGGACCAACACCGGGGAGCTGTTTTTT.

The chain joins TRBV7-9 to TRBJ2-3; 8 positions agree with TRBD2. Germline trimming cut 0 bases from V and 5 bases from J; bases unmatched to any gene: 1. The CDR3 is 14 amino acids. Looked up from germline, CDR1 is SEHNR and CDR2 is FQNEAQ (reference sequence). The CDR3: CASSLAAGGDTQYF. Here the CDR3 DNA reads TGTGCCAGCAGCTTAGCCGCGGGGGGAGATACGCAGTATTTT.